These 29 T cell receptor beta chains came from one sample sequenced in a study of beta chain features in type 1 diabetes. Since all of the isolated RNA was reverse transcribed, expressed TCRB transcripts were what got sequenced. Sequencing used immunoSEQ multiplex PCR; TCRdb keeps in-frame clones, though not all of them. The sample includes 400,000 to 600,000 clones, 30% of them seen just once. Sequencing was carried out using naive CD4+ T cells from blood. The receptors were gathered from a man younger than 30 in good health.

A few counts support this clone. The V call is TRBV14, the J call TRBJ2-2; D is ambiguous. CDR3 length: 15 amino acids. The germline V and J ends were trimmed by 0 bases and 1 base, with 6 bases remaining between them. Germline V gene lookup returns CDR1 SGHDN and CDR2 FVKESK. The CDR3 nucleotides read TGTGCCAGCAGCCAAGATCGCCGGAACACCGGGGAGCTGTTTTTT. Translation gives CASSQDRRNTGELFF.

The sample holds a few counts of this clone. The J gene is TRBJ2-7, the V gene TRBV4-1; TRBD2 aligns across 11 bases. Trimming removed 4 bases from V and 2 bases from J; junction bases left unmatched: 1. CDR1 is MGHRA and CDR2 is YSYEKL in the germline V gene. This CDR3 region has 14 residues. The CDR3 here is CASSLGLAAYEQYF. CDR3 coding DNA: TGCGCCAGCAGCCTGGGACTAGCGGCCTACGAGCAGTACTTC.

The chain uses TRBV30 and TRBJ2-3; 9 nucleotides align to TRBD2. The CDR3 is 16 residues long. Looked up from germline, CDR1 is GTSNPN and CDR2 is SVGIG (reference sequence). The junction had 6 bases not matched to a gene; V was cut back by 1 base and J by 1 base. The CDR3: CAWSGGRARRTDTQYF. The CDR3 DNA sequence: TGTGCCTGGAGTGGCGGGAGGGCCCGGCGCACAGATACGCAGTATTTT.

The chain is built from TRBV6-5 and TRBJ2-7; TRBD1 matches at 8 bases. J gave up 3 bases and V 5 bases, and 9 bases lay outside the gene matches. CDR1 is MNHEY, CDR2 SVGAGI, per germline. This CDR3 region has 15 residues. CDR3 bases: TGTGCCAGCAGTAGCCTGGGGACAGGACTCTACGAGCAGTACTTC. The encoded protein is CASSSLGTGLYEQYF.

A few counts support this clone. The chain couples TRBV30 to TRBJ2-7; no firm D call. The CDR3 loop spans 11 amino acids. Germline V gene data show CDR1 as GTSNPN and CDR2 as SVGIG (reference sequence). Trimming stripped 4 bases from V and 5 bases from J, with 9 bases between. CDR3 residues: CAWKGSDEQYF. In DNA form, the CDR3 reads TGTGCCTGGAAAGGGTCGGACGAGCAGTACTTC.

The rearrangement links TRBV25-1 to TRBJ2-1; 8 nucleotides agree with TRBD1. The CDR3 spans 13 residues. V shed 8 bases, J shed 9 bases, and the junction held 9 bases outside the gene matches. Germline CDR1 MGHDK, CDR2 SYGVNS. This chain's CDR3 is CASRGQGRGEQFF. The CDR3 nucleotides are TGTGCCAGCCGTGGACAGGGTAGGGGTGAGCAGTTCTTC.

This clone was counted between two and nine times. V usage is TRBV5-6 and J usage is TRBJ2-6, with TRBD2 matching 7 bases. CDR3 length equals 15 residues. Germline V lookup: CDR1 SGHDT, CDR2 YYEEEE. Germline trimming cut 6 bases from V and 2 bases from J; bases unmatched to any gene: 5. The CDR3 DNA reads TGTGCCAGCACCGCGGGGGAACCTGGGGCCAACGTCCTGACTTTC. As protein: CASTAGEPGANVLTF.

This clone was detected only a few times. This chain joins TRBV7-9 and TRBJ2-3, with D hard to call. V lost 0 bases, J lost 2 bases, and 12 bases lay in between. Germline CDR1 and CDR2: SEHNR and FQNEAQ (reference sequence). The CDR3 loop spans 16 amino acids. The CDR3 reads CASSLARGHDTDTQYF. As DNA, the CDR3 is TGTGCCAGCAGCTTAGCGCGAGGCCATGACACAGATACGCAGTATTTT.

V usage is TRBV9 and J usage is TRBJ2-5; D may be TRBD2 (6 bases). Between the trimmed V and J ends, which lost 2 bases and 3 bases, there was a span of 11 bases. The germline V gene has CDR1 SGDLS and CDR2 YYNGEE. The CDR3 sequence is 14 residues long. This chain's CDR3 is CASSVGTLEETQYF. Here the CDR3 DNA reads TGTGCCAGCAGCGTTGGGACTCTCGAAGAGACCCAGTACTTC. The full variable domain, in which reference TRBV9 and TRBJ2-5 provide the parts outside the CDR3, is DSGVTQTPKHLITATGQRVTLRCSPRSGDLSVYWYQQSLDQGLQFLIQYYNGEERAKGNILERFSAQQFPDLHSELNLSSLELGDSALYFCASSVGTLEETQYFGPGTRLLVL.

To note about this clone: This same CDR3 is encoded by further DNA sequences in the sample. The J gene is TRBJ2-7, the V gene TRBV29-1; 11 nucleotides match TRBD2. The CDR3 length is 12 residues. Germline lookup yields CDR1 SQVTM and CDR2 ANQGSEA. The CDR3 region has the DNA TGCAGTGTGACTAGCGGGACCCACGAGCAGTACTTC. Translation gives CSVTSGTHEQYF.

This clone showed up just once. This rearrangement joins TRBV30 to TRBJ1-2, with D unclear. The germline V gene encodes CDR1 GTSNPN and CDR2 SVGIG (reference sequence). The V end was cut by 3 bases, the J end by 2 bases, with 10 bases between. The CDR3 is 13 residues long. CDR3 nucleotide sequence: TGTGCCTGGAGGAGTGGGTTGAACTATGGCTACACCTTC. Amino acids: CAWRSGLNYGYTF.

The chain recombines TRBV7-9 with TRBJ2-5, with D uncertain. V shed 2 bases and J shed 5 bases, with 6 bases lying between them. CDR3 length: 12 amino acids. CDR1 SEHNR and CDR2 FQNEAQ come from the germline V gene (reference sequence). CDR3: CASSLSWETQYF. CDR3 nucleotides: TGTGCCAGCAGCTTATCCTGGGAGACCCAGTACTTC. The variable domain in full, completed from reference TRBV7-9 and TRBJ2-5, reads DTGVSQNPRHKITKRGQNVTFRCDPISEHNRLYWYRQTLGQGPEFLTYFQNEAQLEKSRLLSDRFSAERPKGSFSTLEIQRTEQGDSAMYLCASSLSWETQYFGPGTRLLVL.

This clone was found a few times. The V gene is TRBV6-6, the J gene TRBJ2-3, with D possibly TRBD1 on 7 matching bases. Germline CDR1 MNHNY, CDR2 SVGAGI (reference sequence). The CDR3 is made up of 14 amino acids. The V end lost 7 bases, the J end lost 4 bases, and 15 bases lay between the germline ends. The CDR3 sequence: CASKSGGGADTQYF. DNA for the CDR3: TGTGCCAGCAAATCCGGAGGGGGCGCAGATACGCAGTATTTT.

This sequence joins TRBV29-1 and TRBJ1-2; D gene unclear. The CDR3 is 13 residues long. Per germline, CDR1 SQVTM and CDR2 ANQGSEA. Trimming left V 7 bases short and J 3 bases short, with 15 bases between. CDR3 in DNA: TGCAGCGCCCGGTCCGGCCAAGACTATGGCTACACCTTC. Its translation is CSARSGQDYGYTF.

The count of this clone is one. The J gene is TRBJ1-5, the V gene TRBV23-1; D may be TRBD1 (5 bases). TRBV23-1 is given ORF status, its function remaining uncertain. V lost 7 bases and J 5 bases, leaving 9 bases between the germline ends. The CDR3 has 12 amino acids. CDR3 DNA: TGCGCCAGCACTCAGGGATATCAGCCCCAGCATTTT. It translates to CASTQGYQPQHF.

The sample holds a few counts of this clone. J is TRBJ1-1 and V is TRBV11-2, with D unclear. This CDR3 has 13 residues. Per the germline V gene, CDR1 is SGHAT and CDR2 is FQNNGV. V dropped 1 base and J dropped 0 bases, with 3 bases sitting between them. In DNA, the CDR3 is TGTGCCAGCAGCTTAGCGGTGAACACTGAAGCTTTCTTT. Its translation is CASSLAVNTEAFF.

CDR3 residues: CAWRDDTSNQPQHF. CDR3 DNA sequence: TGTGCCTGGAGGGATGACACGAGCAATCAGCCCCAGCATTTT. This rearrangement joins TRBV30 to TRBJ1-5; no clear D gene. The CDR3 has 14 residues. V lost 3 bases to trimming and J lost 1 base, with 10 bases between them. Germline V CDR1 and CDR2: GTSNPN, SVGIG (reference sequence).

The chain carries TRBV15 and TRBJ2-6, with 8 positions matching TRBD1. V dropped 0 bases and J dropped 0; count of bases not matched to a gene: 7. This CDR3 spans 19 amino acids. Germline CDR1 and CDR2: LNHNV and YYDKDF (reference sequence). The CDR3 is CATSRDPDRAYSGANVLTF. CDR3 sequence (DNA): TGTGCCACCAGCAGAGATCCGGACAGGGCGTACTCTGGGGCCAACGTCCTGACTTTC.

As for this clone: Other DNA sequences within the sample encode an identical CDR3. The chain links TRBV2 to TRBJ2-5; TRBD1 might be the D (6 bases). In germline, CDR1 is SNHLY, CDR2 FYNNEI. This CDR3 region has 13 residues. V lost 2 bases and J lost 4, with 8 bases in between. The CDR3 region is CASSERGGETQYF. The DNA for the CDR3 is TGTGCCAGCAGTGAAAGAGGGGGAGAGACCCAGTACTTC.

This clone has just a few counts. The same CDR3 arises from other DNA sequences in this sample as well. V usage is TRBV5-4 and J usage is TRBJ2-1; 7 nucleotides match TRBD2. CDR1 and CDR2 from the germline V gene are SGHNT and YYREEE (reference sequence). The J segment lost 3 bases and the V segment lost 0 bases, leaving 3 bases of the junction unmatched. The CDR3 has 15 amino acids. The CDR3 DNA reads as TGTGCCAGCAGCTTGGGGCGGGAGAGCTACAATGAGCAGTTCTTC. This encodes CASSLGRESYNEQFF.

This clone turned up a few times. The chain has TRBV30 and TRBJ1-1; unclear D gene. This CDR3 is 11 amino acids long. The germline V and J ends were trimmed by 3 bases and 7 bases, with 9 bases remaining between them. Germline values: CDR1 GTSNPN, CDR2 SVGIG (reference sequence). Here the CDR3 DNA reads TGTGCCTGGAGGGAGATTCTTGAAGCTTTCTTT. Its translation is CAWREILEAFF.

The gene calls are TRBV30 and TRBJ2-3, with D possibly being TRBD1 (6 bases). V lost 5 bases, J lost 0 bases, and 15 bases lay in between. Germline V CDR1 and CDR2: GTSNPN, SVGIG (reference sequence). The CDR3 length is 15 residues. In nucleotides, the CDR3 is TGTGCCTGGGCCTCGAGGGGGATTAGCACAGATACGCAGTATTTT. Encoded protein: CAWASRGISTDTQYF.

The rearrangement joins TRBV28 to TRBJ2-1; 7 nucleotides align to TRBD2. J gave up 0 bases and V 5 bases, and 7 bases lay outside the gene matches. CDR3 length: 16 residues. Germline CDR1 reads MDHEN; CDR2 reads SYDVKM. The DNA for the CDR3 is TGTGCCAGCAGTACCCTAGCGGCAAGCTCCTACAATGAGCAGTTCTTC. Residues: CASSTLAASSYNEQFF.

V gene TRBV18 combines with J gene TRBJ2-7; D uncertain. Trimming stripped 3 bases from V and 6 bases from J, with 9 bases between. The CDR3 is 12 amino acids. Germline V gives CDR1 KGHSH, CDR2 LQKENI. The CDR3 reads CASSPRISEQYF. CDR3 coding DNA: TGTGCCAGCTCACCCCGGATCAGCGAGCAGTACTTC.

This clone was seen a handful of times. The sample contains more than one DNA sequence encoding this CDR3. The chain employs TRBV7-2 and TRBJ2-1; D unclear. Trimming removed 1 base from V and 0 bases from J, with 7 bases in between. The CDR3 is made up of 15 amino acids. Germline V gene lookup returns CDR1 SGHTA and CDR2 FQGNSA. DNA for the CDR3: TGTGCCAGCAGCTTAGTCTGGGGCTCCTACAATGAGCAGTTCTTC. This sequence encodes CASSLVWGSYNEQFF.

The genes are TRBV28 and TRBJ2-1; no firm D call. This CDR3 has 15 amino acids. CDR1 is MDHEN and CDR2 is SYDVKM in the germline V gene. Deletions cut 3 bases from V and 3 bases from J, with 12 bases between. The CDR3 nucleotides read TGTGCCAGCAGTTTGCCCGTTCTGGGCTACAATGAGCAGTTCTTC. This translates into CASSLPVLGYNEQFF.

The chain joins TRBV30 to TRBJ1-1, with D unclear. This CDR3 comprises 14 residues. Germline V gene data show CDR1 as GTSNPN and CDR2 as SVGIG (reference sequence). Trimming removed 3 bases from V and 5 bases from J, with 16 bases in between. CDR3 coding DNA: TGTGCCTGGAGCAGACGAAGGGATTGGACTGAAGCTTTCTTT. It encodes CAWSRRRDWTEAFF.

This chain uses TRBV27 with TRBJ2-1; D might be TRBD1 or TRBD2, each matching 5 bases. CDR3 length: 16 residues. Germline assignment: CDR1 MNHEY and CDR2 SMNVEV (reference sequence). Trimming removed 5 bases at V and 1 base at J, with 15 bases between. In DNA, the CDR3 is TGTGCCAGCAGTCCCCTACTAGGGGCATCCTACAATGAGCAGTTCTTC. This gives the protein CASSPLLGASYNEQFF.

J is TRBJ1-2 and V is TRBV7-2, with a possible D match to TRBD1 (5 bases). V lost 0 bases and J 1 base, leaving 9 bases between the germline ends. The germline V gene encodes CDR1 SGHTA and CDR2 FQGNSA. This CDR3 has 15 amino acids. Here the CDR3 DNA reads TGTGCCAGCAGCTTAGCGGGGGGAGTTAACTATGGCTACACCTTC. It yields the protein CASSLAGGVNYGYTF.